The 18 T cell receptor beta chains in this list originate from one sample, sequenced in a study of technical replicates of blood from a handful of donors. Libraries were prepared by immunoSEQ multiplex PCR; TCRdb keeps only in-frame clonotypes and omits some of them. The table records about 84,000 clones, around 97% of them present only once. Sample: T cells isolated from PBMCs. The source of these receptors is a human donor in good health.

The chain employs TRBV4-1 and TRBJ1-5; D is unclear. The CDR3 consists of 13 residues. Trimming pared 1 base from V and 7 bases from J, leaving 8 bases between. The germline gives CDR1 MGHRA, CDR2 YSYEKL. CDR3 nucleotide sequence: TGCGCCAGCAGCCAAGCCCCCGGGCAGCCCCAGCATTTT. Translating gives CASSQAPGQPQHF.

This sequence joins TRBV18 and TRBJ2-7; 9 bases are a match to TRBD1. The V gene's germline CDR1 is KGHSH and CDR2 LQKENI. J gave up 7 bases and V 0 bases, and 10 bases lay outside the gene matches. The length of the CDR3 is 16 residues. CDR3 protein: CASSPPGQGPAREQYF. DNA for the CDR3: TGTGCCAGCTCACCACCCGGACAGGGGCCAGCGAGGGAGCAGTACTTC.

V is TRBV19 and J is TRBJ2-1; tentative D call: TRBD1 (5 bases). The CDR3 length is 13 residues. The V end was cut by 9 bases, the J end by 0 bases, with 9 bases between. Germline CDR1 is LNHDA and CDR2 is SQIVND (reference sequence). CDR3 in DNA: TGTGCCAGCCAGGGTCGCTCCTACAATGAGCAGTTCTTC. This encodes CASQGRSYNEQFF.

CDR3 in amino acids: CASSGGSPQGRTEAFF. CDR3 in DNA: TGTGCCAGCAGCGGAGGGTCTCCACAGGGGAGGACTGAAGCTTTCTTT. V gene TRBV5-5 combines with J gene TRBJ1-1; 7 bases align to TRBD1. V shed 4 bases, J shed 5 bases, and the junction held 14 bases outside the gene matches. CDR1 SGHKS and CDR2 YYEKEE come from the germline V gene (reference sequence). This CDR3 is built from 16 residues.

The chain employs TRBV18 and TRBJ2-1; D is undetermined. V was cut by 2 bases and J by 10 bases, with 9 bases left in between. Germline V gene sequence: CDR1 KGHSH, CDR2 LQKENI. This CDR3 spans 12 amino acids. This CDR3 reads CASSPSVREQFF. Here the CDR3 DNA reads TGTGCCAGCTCACCATCGGTCCGAGAGCAGTTCTTC.

The chain has TRBV5-4 and TRBJ1-1; TRBD1 might be the D (6 bases). With 1 base removed from V and 6 bases from J, the gap between germline ends came to 16 bases. This CDR3 region has 15 residues. Germline CDR1 is SGHNT and CDR2 is YYREEE (reference sequence). CDR3 DNA sequence: TGTGCCAGCAGCTTGAAATTCGAGGGGGTCGCTGAAGCTTTCTTT. This codes for CASSLKFEGVAEAFF.

The chain recombines TRBV5-6 with TRBJ2-5; D is possibly TRBD2 (5 bases). The last part of the DNA fits TRBJ2-7 better; the J call may be wrong. The CDR3 length is 13 residues. Germline-derived CDR1 and CDR2 are SGHDT and YYEEEE. This CDR3 reads CASSLSGTYEQYF. The CDR3 DNA follows: TGTGCCAGCAGCTTGAGCGGTACCTACGAGCAGTACTTC.

The gene calls are TRBV7-9 and TRBJ1-1; D unclear. The germline CDR1 and CDR2 sequences are SEHNR and FQNEAQ (reference sequence). The length of the CDR3 is 15 residues. V lost 5 bases and J lost 0, with 13 bases in between. CDR3 DNA sequence: TGTGCCAGCAGCCCCTCCTCGGTCATGAACACTGAAGCTTTCTTT. Protein sequence: CASSPSSVMNTEAFF.

This chain's CDR3 is CASGTGYYEQYF. CDR3 sequence (DNA): TGTGCCAGCGGGACAGGGTACTACGAGCAGTACTTC. The chain has TRBV9 and TRBJ2-7; 9 bases fit TRBD1. CDR1 and CDR2 (germline): SGDLS, YYNGEE. Trimming removed 7 bases from V and 3 bases from J; junction bases left unmatched: 2. The CDR3 length is 12 residues.

This clone showed up just once. This chain links TRBV6-5 with TRBJ2-7; D is ambiguous. Trimming pared 2 bases from V and 2 bases from J, leaving 10 bases between. This CDR3 has 14 residues. From germline, CDR1 is MNHEY and CDR2 SVGAGI. The CDR3 coding sequence is TGTGCCAGCAGTTACCGAGACTGGACCTACGAGCAGTACTTC. Translation gives CASSYRDWTYEQYF.

CDR3 coding DNA: TGTGCCAGCATGGAGGACAGAAGAAGGAACGAGCAGTACTTC. It translates to CASMEDRRRNEQYF. The V and J genes are TRBV6-6 and TRBJ2-7, with D tentatively TRBD1 (6 bases). V lost 7 bases and J lost 5, with 18 bases in between. Germline V gene data show CDR1 as MNHNY and CDR2 as SVGAGI (reference sequence). CDR3 size: 14 residues.

This chain joins TRBV25-1 and TRBJ2-2; D perhaps matches TRBD2 (6 bases). There are 13 residues in the CDR3. Germline V CDR1 and CDR2: MGHDK, SYGVNS. With 3 bases removed from V and 7 bases from J, the gap between germline ends came to 9 bases. The CDR3 region is CASSDWGVGELFF. CDR3 nucleotides: TGTGCCAGCAGTGACTGGGGGGTCGGGGAGCTGTTTTTT.

This chain connects TRBV10-3 to TRBJ1-1; perhaps TRBD1 as D (5 bases). The germline V gene encodes CDR1 ENHRY and CDR2 SYGVKD. Trimming stripped 4 bases from V and 4 bases from J, with 19 bases between. The CDR3 loop spans 16 amino acids. The CDR3 region has the DNA TGTGCCATCAGTGTGGAGAACTACAGGCGGGGCACTGAAGCTTTCTTT. Its protein is CAISVENYRRGTEAFF.

The chain is built from TRBV9 and TRBJ2-7; the match to TRBD2 covers 7 bases. This CDR3 has 16 residues. CDR1 is SGDLS and CDR2 is YYNGEE in the germline V gene. V shed 1 base and J 6 bases; nucleotides not matched to a gene: 13. The CDR3 DNA is TGTGCCAGCAGCGTAAGCGGGGTCCCTGGTGGGTTCGAGCAGTACTTC. Its translation: CASSVSGVPGGFEQYF.

The rearrangement joins TRBV7-9 to TRBJ2-7, with 7 bases identical to TRBD1. Trimming removed 8 bases from V and 1 base from J; junction bases left unmatched: 8. Germline values: CDR1 SEHNR, CDR2 FQNEAQ (reference sequence). CDR3 size: 14 residues. CDR3 nucleotides: TGTGCCAGCCAAACTTGGGACAGATCCTACGAGCAGTACTTC. Its protein product is CASQTWDRSYEQYF.

The chain is built from TRBV6-1 and TRBJ1-1; D not certain. Germline loops: CDR1 MNHNS, CDR2 SASEGT. Trimming cost V 2 bases and J 1 base, with 8 bases left between them. The CDR3 covers 14 residues. CDR3 amino acids: CASSERSSNTEAFF. In nucleotides, the CDR3 is TGTGCCAGCAGTGAAAGGAGTTCGAACACTGAAGCTTTCTTT.

This clone has a handful of counts. The V call is TRBV5-1, the J call TRBJ1-1; 9 bases are a match to TRBD1. This CDR3 comprises 16 residues. The germline V gene encodes CDR1 SGHRS and CDR2 YFSETQ. V lost 0 bases, J lost 0 bases, and 3 bases stayed unmatched. The CDR3 is CASSLGQGGMNTEAFF. As DNA, the CDR3 is TGCGCCAGCAGCTTGGGACAGGGGGGAATGAACACTGAAGCTTTCTTT.

The chain uses TRBV12-2 and TRBJ2-5; the table calls TRBD2, which could not be checked here. TRBV12-2 is described as a pseudogene. The CDR3 is made up of 17 amino acids. Here the CDR3 reads CASRDTPGLASEETQYF. The CDR3 DNA reads as TGTGCAAGTCGCGACACACCGGGACTAGCTTCGGAAGAGACCCAGTACTTC.